This T cell receptor (beta chain) was captured by sequencing in a study of cytomegalovirus exposure and HLA in healthy donors. With 60 Vbeta and 13 Jbeta primers, the PCR was carried out. Some clones are missing from TCRdb's copy, which holds only in-frame ones; the method was immunoSEQ multiplex PCR. Of roughly 100,000 clones detected, roughly 71% appear once; the ten largest clones hold more than 2.5%. Overall study results and limits: Prior analysis indicated that the majority of TCR beta V segments exhibited productivity approximately 87% or approximately 30% of the time. Later analysis found that TCR beta chains associated with HLA were more clonally expanded than other, equally common chains.

Concerning this clone itself: Antigen: not known.

V dropped 7 bases and J dropped 6 bases, with 18 bases sitting between them. In germline, CDR1 is SQVTM, CDR2 ANQGSEA. This CDR3 region has 14 residues. The rearrangement links TRBV29-1 to TRBJ2-2, with D unclear. This TCR came from a male donor in good health and CMV-seropositive. The source material was PBMCs. This CDR3 reads CSGTISRPPGELFF. For the CDR3, the DNA is TGCAGCGGAACGATAAGCCGCCCCCCCGGGGAGCTGTTTTTT.